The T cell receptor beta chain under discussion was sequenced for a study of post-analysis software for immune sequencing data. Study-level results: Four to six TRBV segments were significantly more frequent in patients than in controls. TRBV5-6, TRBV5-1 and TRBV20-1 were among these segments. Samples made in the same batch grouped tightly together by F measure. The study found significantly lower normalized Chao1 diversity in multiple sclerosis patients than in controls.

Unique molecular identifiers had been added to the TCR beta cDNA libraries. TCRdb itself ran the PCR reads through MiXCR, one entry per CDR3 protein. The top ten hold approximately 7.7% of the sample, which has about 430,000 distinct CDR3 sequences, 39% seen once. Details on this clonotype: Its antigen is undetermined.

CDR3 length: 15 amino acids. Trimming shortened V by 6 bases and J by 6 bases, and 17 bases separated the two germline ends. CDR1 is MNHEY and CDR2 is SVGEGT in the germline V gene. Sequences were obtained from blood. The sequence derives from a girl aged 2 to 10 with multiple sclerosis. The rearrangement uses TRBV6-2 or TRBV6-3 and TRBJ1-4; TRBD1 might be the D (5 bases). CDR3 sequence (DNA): TGTGCCAGCAGACCCGGGACCCCCGGGTATGAAAAACTGTTTTTT. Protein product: CASRPGTPGYEKLFF.